The next 22 T cell receptor beta chains were all read from a single sample in a study of vaccination effects on CD4 cells after COVID-19 (dated by TCRdb to the early 2020s). Their antigens remain unidentified. In the ViraFEST assay, PBMC were stimulated with viral peptide pools, and antigen-specific CD4+ T cell clonotypes were then identified by expansion using TCR sequencing. After approximately 11 days of culture, CD4+ T cells were isolated with the EasySep CD4+ T cell isolation kit. Each participant got two doses of an mRNA SARS-CoV-2 vaccine, either BNT162b2 or mRNA-1273. Libraries were prepared through the immunoSEQ multiplex PCR assay. Entries here come from immuneACCESS through TCRdb and include only in-frame sequences with V and J called. Some clones fail to appear in such tables; in the studies checked, an unresolved V gene covers under half of the shortfall, and the cause of the remainder is unknown. The sample table holds 75,000 or so clones, of which under 85% were seen once. 0.85% to 1.3% of the sample comes from the top ten.

Sequencing was performed on CD4+ T cells from PBMCs cultured with HCoV-OC43 spike peptides, taken after COVID-19 vaccination. What the cell subset or site label conveys for this sample: HCoV-OC43 spike overlapping peptide pool stimulation. The receptors were gathered from a human donor who received a COVID-19 vaccine.

The chain carries TRBV18 and TRBJ2-1, with 11 bases fitting TRBD2. Germline CDR1 reads KGHSH; CDR2 reads LQKENI. The CDR3 is 19 amino acids. The J segment lost 1 base and the V segment lost 3 bases, leaving 11 bases of the junction unmatched. CDR3 residues: CASSPGHSGGAESYNEQFF. Here the CDR3 DNA reads TGTGCCAGCTCACCCGGTCATAGCGGGGGGGCCGAATCCTACAATGAGCAGTTCTTC.

The CDR3 DNA reads as TGTGCCAGCTCACCAGCGACAGGGGCGGACCATGGCTACACCTTC. Translated, it gives CASSPATGADHGYTF. This sequence joins TRBV18 and TRBJ1-2, with 8 bases that match TRBD1. Germline values: CDR1 KGHSH, CDR2 LQKENI. CDR3 length: 15 amino acids. The V segment lost 2 bases and the J segment 6 bases; nucleotides outside the gene matches: 8.

The chain recombines TRBV28 with TRBJ1-1; 9 nucleotides match TRBD1. The CDR3 is made up of 15 amino acids. CDR1 and CDR2 from the germline V gene are MDHEN and SYDVKM. Trimming cost V 4 bases and J 5 bases; bases outside gene matches: 8. This chain's CDR3 is CASSSRTGDGTEAFF. In DNA, the CDR3 is TGTGCCAGCAGTTCGAGGACAGGGGATGGAACTGAAGCTTTCTTT.

This clone was detected only a few times. The rearrangement links TRBV12-3 or TRBV12-4 to TRBJ1-6; D not resolved. The CDR3 length is 12 residues. Trimming removed 4 bases at V and 9 bases at J, with 7 bases between. The CDR3: CASSSRGSPLHF. CDR3 DNA: TGTGCCAGCAGTTCCCGGGGTTCACCCCTCCACTTT.

The V and J genes are TRBV18 and TRBJ1-1; 10 positions match TRBD1. V was clipped by 2 bases and J by 9 bases; unmatched bases: 15. Germline-derived CDR1 and CDR2 are KGHSH and LQKENI. The CDR3 loop spans 17 amino acids. CDR3 DNA sequence: TGTGCCAGCTCACCAGAACTCCCGGGACAGGGGCTTCTCAAAGCTTTCTTT. Protein sequence: CASSPELPGQGLLKAFF.

This sequence joins TRBV24-1 and TRBJ2-2, with 9 positions matching TRBD1. V was pared by 3 bases and J by 3 bases, with 13 bases of the junction left unmatched. CDR3 length: 19 amino acids. Germline CDR1 KGHDR, CDR2 SFDVKD. The CDR3 is CATSDLRTGEVRDTGELFF. The DNA for the CDR3 is TGTGCCACCAGTGATCTACGGACAGGGGAGGTTAGGGACACCGGGGAGCTGTTTTTT.

This clone is termed medium-sized. This chain uses TRBV24-1 with TRBJ2-5; 7 bases match TRBD2. Per the germline V gene, CDR1 is KGHDR and CDR2 is SFDVKD. The CDR3 has 16 residues. V lost 6 bases and J lost 4; bases outside the gene matches: 13. CDR3 bases: TGTGCCACCAGTCTCAGCGGGGAGACGTGGGGAGAGACCCAGTACTTC. As protein: CATSLSGETWGETQYF.

CDR3 sequence reads: CASSLSGQPQHF. The CDR3 DNA follows: TGTGCCAGCAGCTTGTCCGGTCAGCCCCAGCATTTT. The chain combines TRBV5-8 with TRBJ1-5; D unresolved. The ends were cut back, 1 base at V and 6 bases at J, with 5 bases in the middle. Germline V gene sequence: CDR1 SGHTS, CDR2 YDEGEE. CDR3 length: 12 residues.

This chain uses TRBV7-2 with TRBJ2-5; TRBD1 matches at 10 bases. This CDR3 comprises 16 residues. Per germline, CDR1 SGHTA and CDR2 FQGNSA. With V trimmed by 0 bases and J by 5 bases, 6 bases remained unmatched. This chain's CDR3 is CASSLARTGGLETQYF. Written as DNA, the CDR3 is TGTGCCAGCAGCTTAGCTCGGACAGGGGGTCTGGAGACCCAGTACTTC.

The gene calls are TRBV5-1 and TRBJ2-5; 7 positions agree with TRBD2. CDR1 is SGHRS and CDR2 is YFSETQ in the germline V gene. The V gene end was trimmed by 3 bases and the J gene end by 7 bases; junction bases not matched to a gene: 12. This CDR3 spans 15 amino acids. The CDR3 DNA reads as TGCGCCAGCAGCTCCCTTACCCAGCGGGGAGGGACCCAGTACTTC. Its translation: CASSSLTQRGGTQYF.

The V call is TRBV27, the J call TRBJ1-2, with TRBD1 matching 8 bases. V lost 6 bases to trimming and J lost 3 bases; unmatched junction nucleotides: 12. The CDR3 contains 16 residues. Germline assignment: CDR1 MNHEY and CDR2 SMNVEV (reference sequence). The CDR3 reads CASSSLSGGSYYGYTF. In DNA form, the CDR3 reads TGTGCCAGCAGCTCACTTTCAGGGGGCTCTTACTATGGCTACACCTTC.

The V and J genes are TRBV10-3 and TRBJ1-1, with D perhaps TRBD1 (5 bases). CDR3 length equals 14 residues. V was cut by 4 bases and J by 5 bases, with 14 bases left in between. The germline gives CDR1 ENHRY, CDR2 SYGVKD. The DNA of the CDR3 is TGTGCCATCAGTGTCACCGGGACGGGGACTGAAGCTTTCTTT. Protein sequence: CAISVTGTGTEAFF.

This rearrangement joins TRBV18 to TRBJ1-2, with 7 bases aligning to TRBD1. J gave up 8 bases and V 0 bases, and 9 bases lay outside the gene matches. This CDR3 comprises 15 residues. Germline V CDR1 and CDR2: KGHSH, LQKENI. In nucleotides, the CDR3 is TGTGCCAGCTCACCACCCCTAACAGGGGTTGGCGGCTACACCTTC. It translates to CASSPPLTGVGGYTF.

The chain uses TRBV3-1 (or the pseudogene TRBV3-2) and TRBJ1-5; D remains unclear. V was trimmed by 4 bases and J by 3 bases, leaving 13 bases between them. The CDR3 consists of 15 residues. CDR1 and CDR2 from the germline V gene are LGHDT and YNNKEL (reference sequence). CDR3 sequence: CASSPLGQNNQPQHF. The CDR3 DNA sequence: TGTGCCAGCAGCCCCCTCGGGCAGAACAATCAGCCCCAGCATTTT.

The CDR3 protein is CASSSGQGAWNEQFF. In DNA, the CDR3 is TGTGCCAGCAGCTCCGGACAGGGGGCTTGGAATGAGCAGTTCTTC. The chain joins TRBV5-6 to TRBJ2-1, with 11 nucleotides matching TRBD1. In germline, CDR1 is SGHDT, CDR2 YYEEEE. CDR3 length: 15 residues. V dropped 3 bases and J dropped 7; count of bases not matched to a gene: 6. The full variable domain, its missing parts supplied by reference TRBV5-6 and TRBJ2-1, is DAGVTQSPTHLIKTRGQQVTLRCSPKSGHDTVSWYQQALGQGPQFIFQYYEEEERQRGNFPDRFSGHQFPNYSSELNVNALLLGDSALYLCASSSGQGAWNEQFFGPGTRLTVL.

The chain uses TRBV10-3 and TRBJ1-1, with D possibly TRBD1 on 5 matching bases. The CDR3 totals 13 residues. Trimming took off 0 bases at V and 11 bases at J, with 13 bases between the two ends. Germline V lookup: CDR1 ENHRY, CDR2 SYGVKD. The chain's CDR3 is CAISESGARSAFF. The CDR3 DNA reads TGTGCCATCAGTGAGTCTGGGGCCAGAAGCGCTTTCTTT.

The chain recombines TRBV6-1 with TRBJ2-7, with 8 bases fitting TRBD1. V lost 4 bases, J lost 1 base, and 9 bases stayed unmatched. CDR3 length: 16 residues. Germline loops: CDR1 MNHNS, CDR2 SASEGT. The CDR3 reads CASSGKSGGSSYEQYV. As DNA, the CDR3 is TGTGCCAGCAGTGGGAAATCAGGGGGCTCGTCCTACGAGCAGTACGTC.

The chain has TRBV19 and TRBJ1-1; D possibly corresponds to TRBD1 (6 bases). Per germline, CDR1 LNHDA and CDR2 SQIVND (reference sequence). This CDR3 has 12 residues. The V and J ends lost 2 bases and 5 bases respectively, with 6 bases between them. The DNA of the CDR3 is TGTGCCAGTAGTATAACAGGGACTGAAGCTTTCTTT. Translated, it gives CASSITGTEAFF.

The chain combines TRBV5-1 with TRBJ2-1; 7 bases fit TRBD1. The CDR3 covers 24 residues. Germline V gene data show CDR1 as SGHRS and CDR2 as YFSETQ. The V segment lost 1 base and the J segment 4 bases; nucleotides outside the gene matches: 32. The CDR3, as DNA: TGCGCCAGCAGCTTGCCCAACCTGGCGTTCGTCAATCGGCGACAGGGAAAGGGGTACAATGAGCAGTTCTTC. It encodes CASSLPNLAFVNRRQGKGYNEQFF.

The chain employs TRBV21-1 and TRBJ2-7. TRBV21-1 has pseudogene status. CDR3 length: 16 residues. CDR3: CASSKVVGESSYEQYV. The CDR3 DNA sequence: TGTGCCAGCAGCAAAGTTGTTGGGGAAAGCTCCTACGAGCAGTACGTC.

This clone was picked up a small number of times. Written as DNA, the CDR3 is TGCGCCAGCAGCCAAATCCGGGGTCCATATGGCTACACCTTC. Encoded protein: CASSQIRGPYGYTF. The chain is built from TRBV4-1 and TRBJ1-2; D unresolved. CDR3 size: 14 residues. Germline-derived CDR1 and CDR2 are MGHRA and YSYEKL. V lost 2 bases and J 5 bases, leaving 12 bases between the germline ends.

This clone has just a few counts. V and J are TRBV5-1 and TRBJ1-1, with unresolved D. This CDR3 has 16 residues. V was trimmed by 0 bases and J by 1 base, leaving 13 bases between them. CDR1 SGHRS and CDR2 YFSETQ come from the germline V gene. CDR3 nucleotides: TGCGCCAGCAGCTTGGCGTCGTCGTCGGGGAACACTGAAGCTTTCTTT. It codes for CASSLASSSGNTEAFF.